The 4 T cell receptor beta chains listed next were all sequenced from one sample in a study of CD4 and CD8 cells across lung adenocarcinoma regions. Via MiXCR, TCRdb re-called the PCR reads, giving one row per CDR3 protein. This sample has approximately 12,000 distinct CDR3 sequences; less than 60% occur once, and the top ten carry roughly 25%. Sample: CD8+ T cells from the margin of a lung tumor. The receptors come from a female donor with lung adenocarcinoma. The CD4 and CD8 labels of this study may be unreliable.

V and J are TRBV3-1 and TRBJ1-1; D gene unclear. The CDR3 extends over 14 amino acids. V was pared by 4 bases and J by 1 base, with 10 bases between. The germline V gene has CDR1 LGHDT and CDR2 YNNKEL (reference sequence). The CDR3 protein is CASSPFSGNTEAFF. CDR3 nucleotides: TGTGCCAGCAGCCCTTTCTCGGGGAACACTGAAGCTTTCTTT.

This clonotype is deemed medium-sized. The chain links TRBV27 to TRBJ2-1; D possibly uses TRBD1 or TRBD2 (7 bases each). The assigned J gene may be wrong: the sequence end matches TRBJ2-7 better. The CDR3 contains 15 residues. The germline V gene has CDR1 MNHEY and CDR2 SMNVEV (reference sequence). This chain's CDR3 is CASSRTGRGLYEQYF. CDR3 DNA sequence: TGTGCCAGCAGCCGCACGGGGAGGGGGCTTTACGAGCAGTACTTC.

The CDR3 sequence: CAGRGGRAQETQYF. CDR3 bases: TGTGCGGGCAGGGGGGGGCGTGCCCAAGAGACCCAGTACTTC. The rearrangement links TRBV6-1 to TRBJ2-3; D possibly matches TRBD1 or TRBD2 (7 bases each). The tail of the sequence fits TRBJ2-5 better, so the J call may be wrong. This CDR3 has 14 residues. From germline, CDR1 is MNHNS and CDR2 SASEGT.

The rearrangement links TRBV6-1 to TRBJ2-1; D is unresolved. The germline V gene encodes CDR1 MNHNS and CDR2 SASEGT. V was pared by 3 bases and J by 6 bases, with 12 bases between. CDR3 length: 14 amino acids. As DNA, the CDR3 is TGTGCCAGCAGTGAGTTGGAGCGCTCCAATGAGCAGTTCTTC. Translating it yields CASSELERSNEQFF.